These 24 T cell receptor beta chains were all obtained from the same sample, sequenced in a study of blood T cell repertoires in COVID-19. Measured with immunoSEQ multiplex PCR; TCRdb has only the in-frame clones, and not every one. The repertoire includes approximately 230,000 clones, more than 80% of them detected once, and around 2.2% sits in the top ten. The sequenced material came from peripheral blood. These receptors originate from a man aged 30-40 years who had recovered from COVID-19.

The chain recombines TRBV24-1 with TRBJ2-3; 11 bases map to TRBD2. The V gene's germline CDR1 is KGHDR and CDR2 SFDVKD. This CDR3 has 19 residues. Trimming at V came to 0 bases and at J to 2 bases, leaving 9 bases not matched to a gene. CDR3 nucleotide sequence: TGTGCCACCAGTGATTTGCCATCTGTAGCGGGGGGGAACACAGATACGCAGTATTTT. Its translation: CATSDLPSVAGGNTDTQYF.

The gene calls are TRBV21-1 and TRBJ2-7; TRBD2 is the table's D call and was not checked against the DNA. TRBV21-1 is reported as a pseudogene. The CDR3 loop spans 17 amino acids. As DNA, the CDR3 is TGTGCCAGCAGCAAAGATTCGTTAAGGACTAGGGCCTACGAGCAGTACTTC. Its translation is CASSKDSLRTRAYEQYF.

V gene TRBV21-1 combines with J gene TRBJ2-5; the table's TRBD2 call for D was not verified on the DNA. TRBV21-1 is a pseudogene segment. The length of the CDR3 is 18 residues. CDR3 loop: CASSNRGVEGASEETQYF. The CDR3 DNA follows: TGTGCCAGCAGCAATAGAGGGGTGGAGGGAGCCTCCGAAGAGACCCAGTACTTC.

J is TRBJ1-3 and V is TRBV6-5; D not certain. V lost 8 bases to trimming and J lost 0 bases, with 14 bases between them. This CDR3 is built from 15 residues. CDR1 MNHEY and CDR2 SVGAGI come from the germline V gene. CDR3 region: CASCRFQDSGNTIYF. CDR3 sequence (DNA): TGTGCCAGCTGTCGGTTCCAGGACTCTGGAAACACCATATATTTT.

The chain couples TRBV5-1 to TRBJ2-7; 7 nucleotides align to TRBD1. CDR1 SGHRS and CDR2 YFSETQ come from the germline V gene. Trimming cost V 7 bases and J 4 bases; bases outside gene matches: 8. The CDR3 runs 13 residues. CDR3 sequence reads: CASRLGQVYEQYF. CDR3 in DNA: TGCGCCAGCCGCCTCGGACAGGTGTACGAGCAGTACTTC.

The chain joins TRBV6-5 to TRBJ1-3; perhaps TRBD1 as D (6 bases). Germline V CDR1 and CDR2: MNHEY, SVGAGI. Trimming cost V 5 bases and J 13 bases, with 24 bases left between them. The CDR3 length is 15 residues. CDR3 in amino acids: CASSISGRGFWEIYF. The CDR3 nucleotides are TGTGCCAGCAGTATATCCGGGAGGGGGTTTTGGGAAATATATTTT.

This clone was counted a single time. V and J are TRBV19 and TRBJ2-2, with D possibly being TRBD2 (6 bases). This CDR3 has 15 residues. V lost 4 bases and J lost 4, with 13 bases in between. Per the germline V gene, CDR1 is LNHDA and CDR2 is SQIVND (reference sequence). The CDR3 sequence is CASSNGRGITGELFF. The CDR3 region has the DNA TGTGCCAGTAGTAACGGGCGGGGAATCACCGGGGAGCTGTTTTTT.

This clone was found once. The chain has TRBV3-1 (or the pseudogene TRBV3-2) and TRBJ1-1; TRBD1 is a possible D gene (5 bases). Germline CDR1 reads LGHDT; CDR2 reads YNNKEL (reference sequence). CDR3 length: 14 amino acids. Trimming shortened V by 2 bases and J by 1 base, and 8 bases separated the two germline ends. CDR3 in DNA: TGTGCCAGCAGCCAACCTGACAGGAACACTGAAGCTTTCTTT. Protein sequence: CASSQPDRNTEAFF.

The chain is built from TRBV5-4 and TRBJ2-3; the D gene is possibly TRBD2 (6 bases). This CDR3 region has 17 residues. The germline gives CDR1 SGHNT, CDR2 YYREEE (reference sequence). Trimming shortened V by 5 bases and J by 5 bases, and 24 bases separated the two germline ends. The CDR3 nucleotides read TGTGCCAGCAGGCCGTCCCTACGGGACTCCTCGGGAGATACGCAGTATTTT. This gives the protein CASRPSLRDSSGDTQYF.

The V call is TRBV7-6, the J call TRBJ1-5, with D perhaps matching TRBD1 (5 bases). The CDR3 has 15 residues. Germline V gene data show CDR1 as SGHVS and CDR2 as FNYEAQ. The ends were cut back, 2 bases at V and 7 bases at J, with 15 bases in the middle. The CDR3 region is CASSLLGSGGQPQHF. The DNA for the CDR3 is TGTGCCAGCAGCTTACTTGGCTCCGGGGGGCAGCCCCAGCATTTT.

The rearrangement links TRBV6-6 to TRBJ1-2; a weak D match, TRBD1 (6 bases). Trimming left V 0 bases short and J 6 bases short, with 14 bases between. The CDR3 loop spans 15 amino acids. Germline CDR1 reads MNHNY; CDR2 reads SVGAGI (reference sequence). The CDR3 sequence is CASSYSQGRGDGYTF. In DNA, the CDR3 is TGTGCCAGCAGTTACTCGCAGGGGCGAGGAGATGGCTACACCTTC.

The V and J genes are TRBV11-3 and TRBJ2-2, with a possible D match to TRBD2 (7 bases). The V gene lost 4 bases and the J gene lost 2 bases, with 11 bases spanning the gap. CDR3 size: 15 residues. Germline CDR1 and CDR2: SGHNT and YENEEA. The CDR3 protein is CASSSGGANTGELFF. In DNA form, the CDR3 reads TGTGCCAGCAGCTCTGGGGGGGCTAACACCGGGGAGCTGTTTTTT.

The rearrangement links TRBV7-9 to TRBJ1-2; TRBD1 aligns across 7 bases. V lost 1 base to trimming and J lost 0 bases; unmatched junction nucleotides: 5. Germline CDR1 reads SEHNR; CDR2 reads FQNEAQ (reference sequence). The CDR3 consists of 16 residues. The chain's CDR3 is CASSLGGQAANYGYTF. CDR3 DNA sequence: TGTGCCAGCAGCTTAGGCGGACAGGCAGCTAACTATGGCTACACCTTC. Full variable domain (remainder filled in from reference TRBV7-9 and TRBJ1-2): DTGVSQNPRHKITKRGQNVTFRCDPISEHNRLYWYRQTLGQGPEFLTYFQNEAQLEKSRLLSDRFSAERPKGSFSTLEIQRTEQGDSAMYLCASSLGGQAANYGYTFGSGTRLTVV.

The chain couples TRBV6-5 to TRBJ1-5, with 8 bases matching TRBD1. The CDR3 contains 15 residues. Germline CDR1 is MNHEY and CDR2 is SVGAGI. V was clipped by 6 bases and J by 6 bases; unmatched bases: 10. As DNA, the CDR3 is TGTGCCAGCAGCTACAAGGGGACAGGTACTCAGCCCCAGCATTTT. Translated, it gives CASSYKGTGTQPQHF.

The rearrangement joins TRBV5-1 to TRBJ1-1, with D possibly being TRBD1 (6 bases). Trimming left V 4 bases short and J 1 base short, with 14 bases between. There are 15 residues in the CDR3. Looked up from germline, CDR1 is SGHRS and CDR2 is YFSETQ. The CDR3 DNA reads as TGCGCCAGCAGCGTCAATTGGGGGCAGAACACTGAAGCTTTCTTT. This gives the protein CASSVNWGQNTEAFF.

This clone came up once. The V gene is TRBV10-3, the J gene TRBJ2-5; 7 bases match TRBD1. The CDR3 totals 15 residues. V lost 4 bases to trimming and J lost 5 bases; unmatched junction nucleotides: 10. Germline V lookup: CDR1 ENHRY, CDR2 SYGVKD. The CDR3, as DNA: TGTGCCATCAGTGCTTCGACAGGGACAATGGAGACCCAGTACTTC. Translated: CAISASTGTMETQYF.

The chain joins TRBV4-2 to TRBJ2-1; 8 bases line up with TRBD2. CDR3 length: 15 amino acids. V lost 2 bases to trimming and J lost 4 bases; unmatched junction nucleotides: 4. From germline, CDR1 is LGHNA and CDR2 YNFKEQ. The CDR3 loop is CASSQPSGPYNEQFF. CDR3 sequence (DNA): TGTGCCAGCAGCCAACCTAGCGGGCCTTACAATGAGCAGTTCTTC.

The CDR3 DNA sequence: TGCGCCAGCAGCTTGGGGGACAGACCTTCCACAGATACGCAGTATTTT. This sequence encodes CASSLGDRPSTDTQYF. V gene TRBV5-1 combines with J gene TRBJ2-3; TRBD1 agrees at 7 bases. V shed 0 bases, J shed 2 bases, and the junction held 6 bases outside the gene matches. The germline V gene has CDR1 SGHRS and CDR2 YFSETQ. CDR3 length equals 16 residues.

This rearrangement joins TRBV5-1 to TRBJ1-4, with 8 bases that match TRBD1. The CDR3 spans 15 residues. J gave up 0 bases and V 4 bases, and 2 bases lay outside the gene matches. The V gene's germline CDR1 is SGHRS and CDR2 YFSETQ. The CDR3 DNA reads TGCGCCAGCAGCCCGGGACAGGCAACTAATGAAAAACTGTTTTTT. Encoded protein: CASSPGQATNEKLFF. Together with reference TRBV5-1 and TRBJ1-4, the CDR3 gives the full variable domain: KAGVTQTPRYLIKTRGQQVTLSCSPISGHRSVSWYQQTPGQGLQFLFEYFSETQRNKGNFPGRFSGRQFSNSRSEMNVSTLELGDSALYLCASSPGQATNEKLFFGSGTQLSVL.

The rearrangement links TRBV7-2 to TRBJ2-5; D might be TRBD2 (6 bases). CDR3 length: 14 residues. V lost 5 bases, J lost 5 bases, and 15 bases lay in between. The V gene's germline CDR1 is SGHTA and CDR2 FQGNSA. CDR3 in amino acids: CASSGEIREETQYF. In DNA, the CDR3 is TGTGCCAGCAGCGGAGAGATTCGGGAGGAGACCCAGTACTTC.

This rearrangement joins TRBV20-1 to TRBJ2-7, with 9 bases fitting TRBD2. The CDR3 is made up of 15 amino acids. Germline CDR1 is DFQATT and CDR2 is SNEGSKA (reference sequence). V was clipped by 3 bases and J by 3 bases; unmatched bases: 9. CDR3 residues: CSASGAGGPLYEQYF. CDR3 in DNA: TGCAGTGCTAGTGGGGCGGGGGGGCCCCTCTACGAGCAGTACTTC.

The chain combines TRBV3-1 (or the pseudogene TRBV3-2) with TRBJ2-2; D is possibly TRBD2 (5 bases). The CDR3 covers 16 residues. Trimming removed 1 base at V and 7 bases at J, with 16 bases between. Germline values: CDR1 LGHDT, CDR2 YNNKEL (reference sequence). The DNA of the CDR3 is TGTGCCAGCAGCCAAGTCTGGGCGGGCGGTATCGGGGAGCTGTTTTTT. Its protein product is CASSQVWAGGIGELFF.

In this sample, this clone turned up once. This chain joins TRBV12-3 or TRBV12-4 and TRBJ1-1, with TRBD1 matching over 7 bases. The CDR3 contains 13 residues. The ends lost 6 bases at V and 1 base at J; junction bases unmatched: 2. The CDR3 protein is CASRHRGNTEAFF. CDR3 DNA: TGTGCCAGCAGACACAGGGGGAACACTGAAGCTTTCTTT.

The V and J genes are TRBV4-3 and TRBJ2-7; 7 bases agree with TRBD1. This CDR3 contains 15 residues. The germline gives CDR1 LGHNA, CDR2 YSLEER. V shed 4 bases and J 5 bases; nucleotides not matched to a gene: 11. The CDR3 spells CASSRDRVGSDEQYF. CDR3 sequence (DNA): TGCGCCAGCAGCCGAGACAGGGTGGGTTCAGACGAGCAGTACTTC.